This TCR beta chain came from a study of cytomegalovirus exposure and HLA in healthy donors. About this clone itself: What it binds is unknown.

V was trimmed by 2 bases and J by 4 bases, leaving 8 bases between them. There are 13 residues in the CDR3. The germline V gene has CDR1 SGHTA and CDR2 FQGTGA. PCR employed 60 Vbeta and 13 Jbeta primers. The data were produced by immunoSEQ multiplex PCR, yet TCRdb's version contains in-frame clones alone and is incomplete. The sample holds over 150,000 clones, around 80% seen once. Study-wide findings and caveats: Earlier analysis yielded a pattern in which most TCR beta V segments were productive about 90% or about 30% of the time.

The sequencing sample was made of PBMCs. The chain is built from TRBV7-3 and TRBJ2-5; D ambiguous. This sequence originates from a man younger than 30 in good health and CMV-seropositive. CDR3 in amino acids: CASSLGRRETQYF. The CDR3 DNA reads TGTGCCAGCAGCTTAGGCCGTCGAGAGACCCAGTACTTC.